This T cell receptor beta chain was sequenced in a study of cytomegalovirus exposure and HLA in healthy donors. General study results and limits: Researchers catalogued 164 TCR beta chains as cytomegalovirus-associated.

V lost 6 bases to trimming and J lost 5 bases; unmatched junction nucleotides: 5. The CDR3 covers 14 residues. Germline V gives CDR1 SGHTA, CDR2 FQGNSA. This clone was detected only once. Its antigen is not identified. Distinct nucleotide sequences in the sample also encode this CDR3. Healthy bone marrow donors made up the cohort. A multiplex PCR was run with 60 Vbeta primers and 13 Jbeta primers. The data were produced by immunoSEQ multiplex PCR, yet TCRdb's version contains in-frame clones alone and is incomplete. Of hundreds of thousands of clones listed, roughly 70% are singletons. The specimen sequenced was PBMCs. The TCR comes from a female donor in good health and CMV-seronegative. The chain combines TRBV7-2 with TRBJ1-2; 11 bases are a match to TRBD1. This CDR3 is CASSPDRGLYGYTF. The CDR3 nucleotides read TGTGCCAGCAGTCCGGACAGGGGGCTATATGGCTACACCTTC.